The 6 T cell receptor beta chains below all came from one sample that was sequenced in a study of control samples from healthy donors and cancer patients. Libraries were prepared by immunoSEQ multiplex PCR; TCRdb keeps only in-frame clonotypes and omits some of them. The table records 2,700 or so clones, more than 65% of them present only once. Sequenced material: formalin-fixed, paraffin-embedded tissue. These receptors were collected from a male donor with melanoma.

This clone occurred a few times. The chain combines TRBV6-5 with TRBJ2-4; the match to TRBD1 covers 8 bases. This CDR3 has 13 residues. V lost 8 bases, J lost 5 bases, and 5 bases stayed unmatched. Germline CDR1 and CDR2: MNHEY and SVGAGI. The CDR3 spells CASLGQGQNIQYF. In DNA form, the CDR3 reads TGTGCCAGCCTAGGACAGGGCCAAAACATTCAGTACTTC.

The rearrangement links TRBV7-2 to TRBJ1-6; D is undetermined. CDR3 length equals 14 residues. The germline V gene has CDR1 SGHTA and CDR2 FQGNSA. V lost 4 bases and J lost 0, with 4 bases in between. CDR3 nucleotide sequence: TGTGCCAGCAGCTCAAGCTCCTATAATTCACCCCTCCACTTT. This encodes CASSSSSYNSPLHF.

As regards this clone: This CDR3 is also generated by other DNA sequences in the sample. The rearrangement uses TRBV10-3 and TRBJ2-5; D is possibly TRBD2 (7 bases). Germline CDR1 is ENHRY and CDR2 is SYGVKD. The CDR3 sequence is 14 residues long. V was trimmed by 4 bases and J by 8 bases, leaving 17 bases between them. CDR3 region: CAISGRGAGETQYF. The CDR3, as DNA: TGTGCCATCAGTGGTCGGGGGGCTGGTGAAACCCAGTACTTC.

As DNA, the CDR3 is TGTGCCAGCAGTAAGACAGGGGGCTATGGCTACACCTTC. The encoded protein is CASSKTGGYGYTF. This chain connects TRBV6-4 to TRBJ1-2; 9 positions match TRBD1. Unmatched junction bases numbered 2, after V lost 5 bases and J lost 4 bases. CDR1 and CDR2 (germline): MRHNA, SNTAGT. The CDR3 is made up of 13 amino acids.

V is TRBV7-8 and J is TRBJ2-1, with D perhaps matching TRBD2 (6 bases). The CDR3 runs to 16 residues. Germline V lookup: CDR1 SGHVS, CDR2 FQNEAQ. With 5 bases removed from V and 6 bases from J, the gap between germline ends came to 20 bases. CDR3 in amino acids: CASSLSGRPTGNEQFF. In nucleotides, the CDR3 is TGTGCCAGCAGCCTCAGCGGGCGACCCACGGGCAATGAGCAGTTCTTC.

J is TRBJ2-6 and V is TRBV3-1 (or the pseudogene TRBV3-2), with a tentative D call TRBD2 (5 bases). The ends were cut back, 3 bases at V and 0 bases at J, with 15 bases in the middle. This CDR3 has 18 residues. CDR1 and CDR2 from the germline V gene are LGHDT and YNNKEL (reference sequence). CDR3 residues: CASSHGTGIFSGANVLTF. The CDR3 bases are TGTGCCAGCAGCCATGGAACGGGAATCTTCTCTGGGGCCAACGTCCTGACTTTC.